This T cell receptor (beta chain) was captured by sequencing in a study of blood T cell repertoires in COVID-19. About the study: From the United States, Italy and Spain came samples of acute and convalescent COVID-19. Nucleic acid was either cDNA or gDNA, and it came from T cells, B-cell-depleted T cells, or PBMCs.

This clone came up once. As originally analysed: Reference gene primer amplification in the assay estimated nucleated cell counts. The assay was immunoSEQ multiplex PCR, and TCRdb's table has in-frame clones only and misses some. V and J calls and clone size are copied from that table; D and trimming were computed from the DNA. The table includes 25,000 to 30,000 clones, more than 70% detected once. V was cut by 7 bases and J by 5 bases, with 17 bases left in between. CDR1 and CDR2 (germline): KGHSH, LQKENI. This CDR3 is 14 amino acids long. Sequenced material: peripheral blood. The chain joins TRBV18 to TRBJ1-1; D uncertain. This TCR came from a boy between 2 and 15 years old with active or convalescent COVID-19. CDR3 sequence: CASFPVEGGTEAFF. CDR3 bases: TGTGCCAGCTTCCCCGTTGAGGGAGGGACTGAAGCTTTCTTT.